Below are 26 T cell receptor beta chains sequenced from a single sample in a study of OX40 agonist ivuxolimab in advanced cancers. Only in-frame clones appear in the TCRdb table, and some are missing; sequencing was by immunoSEQ multiplex PCR. This table has 95,000 to 150,000 clones, 85% to 95% appearing once. This sample comprised CD4+ or CD8+ T cells sorted from blood, obtained in a trial of the OX40 agonist ivuxolimab. The receptors come from an adult with an advanced solid tumor such as melanoma, head and neck, liver or kidney cancer.

The chain employs TRBV19 and TRBJ2-3; 7 nucleotides line up with TRBD2. J was trimmed by 3 bases and V by 5 bases; bases with no gene match: 5. The CDR3 has 14 residues. The germline V gene has CDR1 LNHDA and CDR2 SQIVND (reference sequence). Here the CDR3 reads CASSLREWTDTQYF. CDR3 nucleotides: TGTGCCAGTAGTCTGCGGGAGTGGACAGATACGCAGTATTTT.

This clone was detected a few times. This chain joins TRBV9 and TRBJ2-2; 11 positions agree with TRBD1. Germline loops: CDR1 SGDLS, CDR2 YYNGEE. J lost 7 bases, V lost 0 bases, and 5 bases had no gene match. The CDR3 spans 16 residues. Written as DNA, the CDR3 is TGTGCCAGCAGCGTAGTGGGGACAGGGGGTATCGGGGAGCTGTTTTTT. Protein product: CASSVVGTGGIGELFF.

The rearrangement uses TRBV6-5 and TRBJ1-1; TRBD1 aligns across 7 bases. V dropped 0 bases and J dropped 4; count of bases not matched to a gene: 8. The CDR3 length is 16 residues. Germline V gene sequence: CDR1 MNHEY, CDR2 SVGAGI. CDR3 in amino acids: CASSYSAGQVITEAFF. As DNA, the CDR3 is TGTGCCAGCAGTTACTCGGCCGGACAGGTTATCACTGAAGCTTTCTTT.

DNA for the CDR3: TGCGCCGCCCCGGTTGGGGCCGGGGAGCTGTTTTTT. Encoded protein: CAAPVGAGELFF. V and J are TRBV10-1 and TRBJ2-2, with D uncertain. With 11 bases removed from V and 6 bases from J, the gap between germline ends came to 13 bases. Germline V lookup: CDR1 WNHNN, CDR2 SYGVQD (reference sequence). The CDR3 length is 12 residues.

J is TRBJ1-4 and V is TRBV7-2; D not resolved. Germline assignment: CDR1 SGHTA and CDR2 FQGNSA. The ends were cut back, 5 bases at V and 7 bases at J, with 17 bases in the middle. The CDR3 runs 15 residues. The CDR3 DNA sequence: TGTGCCAGCAGCCCCCTCATGGGCGGAGGTGAAAAACTGTTTTTT. Translated: CASSPLMGGGEKLFF.

This chain joins TRBV7-9 and TRBJ1-1; maybe TRBD1 (5 bases). There are 14 residues in the CDR3. In germline, CDR1 is SEHNR, CDR2 FQNEAQ (reference sequence). Between the trimmed V and J ends, which lost 3 bases and 1 base, there was a span of 9 bases. The CDR3 sequence is CASSFAQGNTEAFF. The CDR3 nucleotides are TGTGCCAGCAGCTTTGCCCAGGGGAACACTGAAGCTTTCTTT.

The chain uses TRBV30 and TRBJ1-1; D ambiguous. Trimming took 3 bases from V and 1 from J, leaving 15 bases between them. The CDR3 totals 15 residues. CDR1 and CDR2 from the germline V gene are GTSNPN and SVGIG (reference sequence). CDR3 nucleotides: TGTGCCTGGAGAAACCTAGGACTGTGGAACACTGAAGCTTTCTTT. Its protein is CAWRNLGLWNTEAFF.

This clone was seen a few times. V usage is TRBV19 and J usage is TRBJ1-5, with a possible D match to TRBD1 (6 bases). Trimming stripped 6 bases from V and 0 bases from J, with 15 bases between. CDR1 and CDR2 from the germline V gene are LNHDA and SQIVND (reference sequence). The CDR3 is made up of 16 amino acids. Here the CDR3 reads CASRTDSSYSNQPQHF. The CDR3 nucleotides read TGTGCCAGTAGGACGGACAGCTCCTATAGCAATCAGCCCCAGCATTTT. Filled out from reference TRBV19 and TRBJ1-5, the complete variable domain reads DGGITQSPKYLFRKEGQNVTLSCEQNLNHDAMYWYRQDPGQGLRLIYYSQIVNDFQKGDIAEGYSVSREKKESFPLTVTSAQKNPTAFYLCASRTDSSYSNQPQHFGDGTRLSIL.

This clone was picked up a small number of times. The chain combines TRBV2 with TRBJ2-7, with unresolved D. Germline CDR1 SNHLY, CDR2 FYNNEI. The V gene lost 8 bases and the J gene lost 2 bases, with 7 bases spanning the gap. This CDR3 spans 11 amino acids. CDR3 protein: CASGVTYEQYF. DNA for the CDR3: TGTGCCAGCGGGGTGACCTACGAGCAGTACTTC.

The rearrangement joins TRBV9 to TRBJ1-6; perhaps TRBD1 as D (5 bases). This CDR3 has 16 residues. Looked up from germline, CDR1 is SGDLS and CDR2 is YYNGEE. Trimming pared 6 bases from V and 3 bases from J, leaving 16 bases between. CDR3 region: CASTLVPDSYNSPLHF. The CDR3 bases are TGTGCCAGCACCTTAGTCCCAGACAGCTATAATTCACCCCTCCACTTT.

This clone was observed a handful of times. V and J are TRBV9 and TRBJ2-5, with D possibly TRBD2 on 5 matching bases. The CDR3 has 14 amino acids. Germline assignment: CDR1 SGDLS and CDR2 YYNGEE. The V end lost 2 bases, the J end lost 0 bases, and 8 bases lay between the germline ends. CDR3 nucleotide sequence: TGTGCCAGCAGCGTGAGGGCGGACCAAGAGACCCAGTACTTC. Residues: CASSVRADQETQYF.

The chain carries TRBV5-4 and TRBJ2-3, with a weak D call TRBD2 (5 bases). The V end was cut by 0 bases, the J end by 8 bases, with 19 bases between. This CDR3 contains 16 residues. From germline, CDR1 is SGHNT and CDR2 YYREEE (reference sequence). The CDR3 DNA follows: TGTGCCAGCAGCTTGGAAACCGGGATTTTTAGTGGTACGCAGTATTTT. Its protein is CASSLETGIFSGTQYF.

The V call is TRBV7-8, the J call TRBJ1-1, with a tentative D call TRBD1 (6 bases). Germline assignment: CDR1 SGHVS and CDR2 FQNEAQ. The CDR3 spans 16 residues. Trimming stripped 1 base from V and 0 bases from J, with 12 bases between. The CDR3 DNA follows: TGTGCCAGCAGCTTAGAATTCCGGGGGCTGAACACTGAAGCTTTCTTT. Amino acid sequence: CASSLEFRGLNTEAFF.

This rearrangement joins TRBV5-8 to TRBJ1-1; the match to TRBD1 covers 7 bases. This CDR3 spans 14 amino acids. Per the germline V gene, CDR1 is SGHTS and CDR2 is YDEGEE. V was clipped by 2 bases and J by 0 bases; unmatched bases: 1. The CDR3 DNA reads as TGTGCCAGCAGCTTAAGGGGGCTGAACACTGAAGCTTTCTTT. It codes for CASSLRGLNTEAFF. Supplemented by reference TRBV5-8 and TRBJ1-1, the full variable domain reads EAGVTQSPTHLIKTRGQQATLRCSPISGHTSVYWYQQALGLGLQFLLWYDEGEERNRGNFPPRFSGRQFPNYSSELNVNALELEDSALYLCASSLRGLNTEAFFGQGTRLTVV.

This chain uses TRBV7-2 with TRBJ2-6; D is ambiguous. Germline V gives CDR1 SGHTA, CDR2 FQGNSA. V dropped 2 bases and J dropped 0 bases, with 14 bases sitting between them. This CDR3 spans 18 amino acids. In nucleotides, the CDR3 is TGTGCCAGCAGCTTACGGTCAATTAGATTCTCTGGGGCCAACGTCCTGACTTTC. Translation: CASSLRSIRFSGANVLTF.

The chain employs TRBV7-2 and TRBJ1-1; TRBD1 is a possible D gene (6 bases). The germline CDR1 and CDR2 sequences are SGHTA and FQGNSA. The CDR3 has 14 amino acids. V lost 4 bases, J lost 6 bases, and 15 bases lay in between. CDR3 sequence: CASSYTGGRAEAFF. The CDR3 DNA follows: TGTGCCAGCAGCTATACGGGGGGGCGGGCTGAAGCTTTCTTT. The complete variable domain, with remaining parts taken from reference TRBV7-2 and TRBJ1-1, reads GAGVSQSPSNKVTEKGKDVELRCDPISGHTALYWYRQSLGQGLEFLIYFQGNSAPDKSGLPSDRFSAERTGGSVSTLTIQRTQQEDSAVYLCASSYTGGRAEAFFGQGTRLTVV.

The genes are TRBV18 and TRBJ2-3; 10 nucleotides match TRBD2. The trim removed 3 bases at V and 2 bases at J, leaving 2 bases unmatched. Germline CDR1 reads KGHSH; CDR2 reads LQKENI. This CDR3 is 15 amino acids long. CDR3 in DNA: TGTGCCAGCTCACCGACTAGCGGGTCCACAGATACGCAGTATTTT. Encoded protein: CASSPTSGSTDTQYF.

The V and J genes are TRBV6-5 and TRBJ2-7; no reliable D call. Germline CDR1 reads MNHEY; CDR2 reads SVGAGI. The CDR3 has 16 amino acids. Trimming cost V 0 bases and J 2 bases, with 14 bases left between them. CDR3 DNA: TGTGCCAGCAGTTACTCGAGGAAGCGAAACGCCTACGAGCAGTACTTC. Encoded protein: CASSYSRKRNAYEQYF.

The J gene is TRBJ1-1, the V gene TRBV7-9; 9 bases line up with TRBD1. Losses at the gene ends were 3 bases for V and 1 base for J; bases not matched to a gene: 6. This CDR3 contains 16 residues. In germline, CDR1 is SEHNR, CDR2 FQNEAQ (reference sequence). The CDR3 reads CASSLGQGSENTEAFF. In DNA form, the CDR3 reads TGTGCCAGCAGCTTGGGACAGGGTTCGGAGAACACTGAAGCTTTCTTT. Full variable domain (missing parts from reference TRBV7-9 and TRBJ1-1): DTGVSQNPRHKITKRGQNVTFRCDPISEHNRLYWYRQTLGQGPEFLTYFQNEAQLEKSRLLSDRFSAERPKGSFSTLEIQRTEQGDSAMYLCASSLGQGSENTEAFFGQGTRLTVV.

This clone was observed a single time. The chain has TRBV2 and TRBJ1-1; TRBD1 aligns across 9 bases. Germline-derived CDR1 and CDR2 are SNHLY and FYNNEI. This CDR3 region has 13 residues. V trimming: 7 bases; J trimming: 6 bases; junction bases outside the gene matches: 6. The chain's CDR3 is CASKATGGSEAFF. The CDR3 coding sequence is TGTGCCAGCAAGGCGACAGGGGGGTCTGAAGCTTTCTTT.

This chain uses TRBV7-8 with TRBJ2-5, with a tentative D call TRBD2 (5 bases). The better agreement between TRBJ2-7 and the DNA end casts doubt on the J call. There are 20 residues in the CDR3. Germline V gives CDR1 SGHVS, CDR2 FQNEAQ. The CDR3 coding sequence is TGTGCCAGCAGCCCTCCCGGTGCCAGAGGACTCGCCCCATTGAGTTACGAGCAGTACTTC. Translating gives CASSPPGARGLAPLSYEQYF.

Notes on this clone: Sequence at one end of the junction differs from germline and may be a read error. The chain recombines TRBV7-7 with TRBJ2-2, with D hard to call. Germline V CDR1 and CDR2: SSHAT, FNYEAQ (reference sequence). The CDR3 length is 14 residues. The CDR3, as DNA: TGTGCTAGCAGCTTAACTGATGGCACCGGGGAGCTGTTTTTT. This codes for CASSLTDGTGELFF.

This clone has only a few counts. The chain recombines TRBV11-3 with TRBJ1-2; no firm D call. Germline CDR1 reads SGHNT; CDR2 reads YENEEA. The CDR3 length is 15 residues. V was trimmed by 0 bases and J by 6 bases, leaving 14 bases between them. The CDR3: CASSLDAQVPDGYTF. CDR3 nucleotide sequence: TGTGCCAGCAGCTTAGATGCGCAGGTGCCGGATGGCTACACCTTC.

The J gene is TRBJ2-7, the V gene TRBV7-3; weak D call: TRBD1 (5 bases). Germline CDR1 SGHTA, CDR2 FQGTGA. This CDR3 has 15 residues. V was cut by 6 bases and J by 1 base, with 16 bases left in between. This CDR3 reads CASSFTRAPSYEQYF. CDR3 bases: TGTGCCAGCAGTTTTACCAGGGCGCCATCCTACGAGCAGTACTTC.

The chain combines TRBV28 with TRBJ2-7; tentative D call: TRBD2 (5 bases). V was cut by 2 bases and J by 3 bases, with 8 bases left in between. Germline CDR1 and CDR2: MDHEN and SYDVKM. The CDR3 sequence is 13 residues long. CDR3 bases: TGTGCCAGCAGTTTAAGAGGAGGCTACGAGCAGTACTTC. The encoded protein is CASSLRGGYEQYF.

In regard to this clone: A much larger clonotype is one base distant, so this may be a read error. J is TRBJ1-2 and V is TRBV9; weak D call: TRBD1 (6 bases). CDR3 length: 13 residues. CDR1 SGDLS and CDR2 YYNGEE come from the germline V gene. V shed 3 bases and J shed 3 bases, with 9 bases lying between them. The chain's CDR3 is CASSAGQYYGYTF. The DNA for the CDR3 is TGTGCCAGCAGCGCCGGACAGTACTATGGCTACACCTTC.